Following are 14 T cell receptor beta chains from one sample sequenced in a study of cytomegalovirus exposure and HLA in healthy donors. The PCR ran on 60 Vbeta and 13 Jbeta primers. TCRdb's table, derived via immunoSEQ multiplex PCR, lists solely in-frame clones and lacks some. The sample records under 200,000 clones, around 68% being singletons. The sample consisted of PBMCs. The receptors shown here come from a man in his fifties in good health and CMV-seronegative.

V usage is TRBV6-1 and J usage is TRBJ2-7; no clear D. V lost 6 bases to trimming and J lost 0 bases, with 3 bases between them. This CDR3 comprises 11 residues. Germline-derived CDR1 and CDR2 are MNHNS and SASEGT. Here the CDR3 reads CASRSSYEQYF. The CDR3 DNA is TGTGCCAGCAGGAGCTCCTACGAGCAGTACTTC.

This clone occurred a few times. This chain connects TRBV6-1 to TRBJ1-1; TRBD1 matches at 7 bases. The junction had 7 bases not matched to a gene; V was cut back by 10 bases and J by 2 bases. The germline V gene encodes CDR1 MNHNS and CDR2 SASEGT. This CDR3 has 13 amino acids. The chain's CDR3 is CAIVGQHNTEAFF. The CDR3 DNA reads TGTGCCATTGTGGGACAGCATAACACTGAAGCTTTCTTT.

V usage is TRBV7-6 and J usage is TRBJ2-5; 9 bases are shared with TRBD2. The CDR3 runs to 13 residues. In germline, CDR1 is SGHVS, CDR2 FNYEAQ. Trimming took 5 bases from V and 5 from J; bases not matched to a gene: 3. The CDR3 is CASSRGLAETQYF. CDR3 bases: TGTGCCAGCAGCCGGGGACTAGCTGAGACCCAGTACTTC.

The chain couples TRBV7-9 to TRBJ2-5; possibly TRBD2 for D (6 bases). With 5 bases removed from V and 5 bases from J, the gap between germline ends came to 15 bases. This CDR3 has 14 amino acids. CDR1 is SEHNR and CDR2 is FQNEAQ in the germline V gene (reference sequence). CDR3 DNA: TGTGCCAGCAGCCGCGGGACTTCCTTCGAGACCCAGTACTTC. Residues: CASSRGTSFETQYF.

V usage is TRBV6-5 and J usage is TRBJ2-7; D is uncertain. The CDR3 runs to 13 residues. V shed 6 bases and J shed 4 bases, with 13 bases lying between them. Per germline, CDR1 MNHEY and CDR2 SVGAGI. The CDR3 is CASSAGYLYEQYF. CDR3 coding DNA: TGTGCCAGCAGCGCCGGGTACCTTTACGAGCAGTACTTC.

In DNA, the CDR3 is TGCGCCAGCACCCGGAGGGGAGGCTATGGCTACACCTTC. Protein: CASTRRGGYGYTF. The chain carries TRBV5-1 and TRBJ1-2; possible D gene TRBD1, 5 bases. CDR1 is SGHRS, CDR2 YFSETQ, per germline. Trimming removed 6 bases from V and 4 bases from J, with 13 bases in between. CDR3 length: 13 amino acids.

The V call is TRBV6-1, the J call TRBJ1-4; 10 bases agree with TRBD1. This CDR3 is built from 15 residues. Germline loops: CDR1 MNHNS, CDR2 SASEGT. V shed 8 bases, J shed 6 bases, and the junction held 9 bases outside the gene matches. In DNA form, the CDR3 reads TGTGCCAGCCGACCGCCAGGGACAGGGGATGAAAAACTGTTTTTT. Residues: CASRPPGTGDEKLFF.

This rearrangement joins TRBV5-4 to TRBJ1-2; the D is unclear. The CDR3 loop spans 15 amino acids. The germline V gene has CDR1 SGHNT and CDR2 YYREEE (reference sequence). Trimming stripped 0 bases from V and 8 bases from J, with 17 bases between. CDR3 residues: CASSLATISQLGYTF. The CDR3, as DNA: TGTGCCAGCAGCTTGGCCACCATATCTCAGTTGGGCTACACCTTC.

The genes are TRBV5-6 and TRBJ2-7; D possibly corresponds to TRBD2 (5 bases). CDR3 size: 15 residues. The germline V gene has CDR1 SGHDT and CDR2 YYEEEE. V gave up 4 bases and J gave up 1 base, with 15 bases separating them. Here the CDR3 DNA reads TGTGCCAGCAGCCCCGCCCCAAGGACTTCCTACGAGCAGTACTTC. Protein product: CASSPAPRTSYEQYF.

This sequence joins TRBV27 and TRBJ1-6, with 10 positions matching TRBD1. This CDR3 is 15 amino acids long. Germline V lookup: CDR1 MNHEY, CDR2 SMNVEV (reference sequence). Trimming took 4 bases from V and 9 from J; bases not matched to a gene: 6. CDR3 residues: CASSSRDRGPSPLHF. CDR3 bases: TGTGCCAGCAGTTCCCGGGACAGGGGACCTTCACCCCTCCACTTT.

This chain uses TRBV5-1 with TRBJ2-5; 9 nucleotides match TRBD1. The CDR3 loop spans 16 amino acids. The trim removed 4 bases at V and 9 bases at J, leaving 16 bases unmatched. Germline CDR1 and CDR2: SGHRS and YFSETQ. In DNA form, the CDR3 reads TGCGCCAGCAGCCGCGATTCCACAGGGGGCGGGGAGGCCCAGTACTTC. It codes for CASSRDSTGGGEAQYF. The full variable domain, in which reference TRBV5-1 and TRBJ2-5 provide the parts outside the CDR3, is KAGVTQTPRYLIKTRGQQVTLSCSPISGHRSVSWYQQTPGQGLQFLFEYFSETQRNKGNFPGRFSGRQFSNSRSEMNVSTLELGDSALYLCASSRDSTGGGEAQYFGPGTRLLVL.

Only a few counts were recorded for this clone. The chain links TRBV28 to TRBJ1-1, with 8 nucleotides matching TRBD1. The CDR3 runs to 12 residues. Trimming at V came to 6 bases and at J to 13 bases, leaving 10 bases not matched to a gene. Germline V lookup: CDR1 MDHEN, CDR2 SYDVKM. The CDR3 DNA reads TGTGCCAGCAGCTTGGACAGGGTGGTAGATTTCTTT. This translates into CASSLDRVVDFF.

The chain uses TRBV9 and TRBJ2-7; the match to TRBD2 covers 8 bases. V was pared by 0 bases and J by 2 bases, with 7 bases of the junction left unmatched. CDR3 length: 16 residues. Per the germline V gene, CDR1 is SGDLS and CDR2 is YYNGEE. CDR3 DNA: TGTGCCAGCAGCGTAGGCGCGGGGGGCCTAGCCTACGAGCAGTACTTC. Translated: CASSVGAGGLAYEQYF.

This clone showed up just once. The CDR3: CASSLGRQLGYSNQPQHF. The CDR3 DNA sequence: TGTGCCAGCAGCTTAGGGCGCCAACTCGGTTATAGCAATCAGCCCCAGCATTTT. The chain employs TRBV13 and TRBJ1-5, with no clear D. The CDR3 extends over 18 amino acids. The V end lost 0 bases, the J end lost 0 bases, and 15 bases lay between the germline ends. Germline V lookup: CDR1 PRHDT, CDR2 FYEKMQ (reference sequence).